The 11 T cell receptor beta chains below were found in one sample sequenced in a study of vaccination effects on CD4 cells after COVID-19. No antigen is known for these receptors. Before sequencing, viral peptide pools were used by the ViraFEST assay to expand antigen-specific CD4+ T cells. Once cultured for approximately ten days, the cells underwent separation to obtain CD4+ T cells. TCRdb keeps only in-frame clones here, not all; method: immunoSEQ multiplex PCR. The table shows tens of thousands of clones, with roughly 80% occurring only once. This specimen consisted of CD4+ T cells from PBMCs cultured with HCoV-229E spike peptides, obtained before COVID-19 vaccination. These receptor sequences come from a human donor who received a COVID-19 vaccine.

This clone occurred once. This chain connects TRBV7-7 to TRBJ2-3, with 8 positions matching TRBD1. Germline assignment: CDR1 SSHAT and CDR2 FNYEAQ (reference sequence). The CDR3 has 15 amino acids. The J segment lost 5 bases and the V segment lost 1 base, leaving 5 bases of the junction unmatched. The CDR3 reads CASSLGQGRLDTQYF. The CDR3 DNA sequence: TGTGCCAGCAGCTTAGGACAGGGGCGGTTAGATACGCAGTATTTT. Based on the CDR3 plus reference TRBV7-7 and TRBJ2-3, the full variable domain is GAGVSQSPRYKVTKRGQDVTLRCDPISSHATLYWYQQALGQGPEFLTYFNYEAQPDKSGLPSDRFSAERPEGSISTLTIQRTEQRDSAMYRCASSLGQGRLDTQYFGPGTRLTVL.

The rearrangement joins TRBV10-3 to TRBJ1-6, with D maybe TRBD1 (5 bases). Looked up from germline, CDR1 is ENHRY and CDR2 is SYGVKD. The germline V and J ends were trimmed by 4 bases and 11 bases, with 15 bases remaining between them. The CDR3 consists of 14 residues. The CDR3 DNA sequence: TGTGCCATCAGTGGGGACGGAATTGTCGCACCCCTCCACTTT. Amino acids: CAISGDGIVAPLHF.

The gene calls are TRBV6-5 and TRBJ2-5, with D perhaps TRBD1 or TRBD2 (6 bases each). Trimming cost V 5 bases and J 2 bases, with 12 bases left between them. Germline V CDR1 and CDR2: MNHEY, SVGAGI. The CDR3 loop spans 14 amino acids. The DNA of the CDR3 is TGTGCCAGCAGTACGGGGGCCACACAAGAGACCCAGTACTTC. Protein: CASSTGATQETQYF.

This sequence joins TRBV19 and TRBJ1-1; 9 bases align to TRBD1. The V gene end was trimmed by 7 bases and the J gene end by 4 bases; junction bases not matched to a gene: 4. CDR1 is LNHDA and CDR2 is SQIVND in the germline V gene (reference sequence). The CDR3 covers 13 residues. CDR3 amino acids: CASIGTGPTEAFF. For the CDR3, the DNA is TGTGCCAGTATCGGGACAGGGCCCACTGAAGCTTTCTTT.

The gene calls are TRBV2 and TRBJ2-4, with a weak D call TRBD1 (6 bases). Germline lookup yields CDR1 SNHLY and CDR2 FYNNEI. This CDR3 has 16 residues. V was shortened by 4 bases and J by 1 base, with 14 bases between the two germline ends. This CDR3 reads CASSVGQTGAKNIQYF. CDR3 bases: TGTGCCAGCAGTGTGGGACAAACGGGGGCCAAAAACATTCAGTACTTC.

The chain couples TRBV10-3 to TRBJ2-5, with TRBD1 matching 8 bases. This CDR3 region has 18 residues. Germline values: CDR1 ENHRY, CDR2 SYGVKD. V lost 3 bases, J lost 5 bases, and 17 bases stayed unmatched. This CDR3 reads CAISDRPSNRGSRETQYF. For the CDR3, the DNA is TGTGCCATCAGTGATCGCCCGTCTAACAGGGGGTCGAGGGAGACCCAGTACTTC.

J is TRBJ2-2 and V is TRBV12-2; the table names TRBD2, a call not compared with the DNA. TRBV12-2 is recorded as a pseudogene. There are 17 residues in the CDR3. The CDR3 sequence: CASRLDRTSGGSGELFF. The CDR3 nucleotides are TGTGCAAGTCGCTTAGACCGGACTAGCGGGGGTTCCGGGGAGCTGTTTTTT.

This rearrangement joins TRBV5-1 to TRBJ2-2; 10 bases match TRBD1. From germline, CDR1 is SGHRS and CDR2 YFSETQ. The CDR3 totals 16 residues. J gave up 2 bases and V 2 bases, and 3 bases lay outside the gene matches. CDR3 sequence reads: CASSFGTGDNTGELFF. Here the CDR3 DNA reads TGCGCCAGCAGCTTTGGGACAGGGGACAACACCGGGGAGCTGTTTTTT.

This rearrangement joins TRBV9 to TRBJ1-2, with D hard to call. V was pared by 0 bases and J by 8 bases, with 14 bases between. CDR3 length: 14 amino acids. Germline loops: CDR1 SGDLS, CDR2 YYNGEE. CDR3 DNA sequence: TGTGCCAGCAGCGTAGATGCAGCGACGGGGGGCTACACCTTC. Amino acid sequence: CASSVDAATGGYTF.

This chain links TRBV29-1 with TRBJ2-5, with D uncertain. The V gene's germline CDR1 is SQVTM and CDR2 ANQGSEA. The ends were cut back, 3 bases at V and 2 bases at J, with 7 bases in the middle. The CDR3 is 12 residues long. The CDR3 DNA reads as TGCAGCGTTGAGGGCAGACAAGAGACCCAGTACTTC. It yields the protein CSVEGRQETQYF.

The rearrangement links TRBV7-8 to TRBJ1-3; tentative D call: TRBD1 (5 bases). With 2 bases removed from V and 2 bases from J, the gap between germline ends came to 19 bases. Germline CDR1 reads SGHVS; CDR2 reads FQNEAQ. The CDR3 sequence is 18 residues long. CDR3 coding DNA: TGTGCCAGCAGCTTATGGCCTCAGGGCCCACGGCCTGGAAACACCATATATTTT. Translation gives CASSLWPQGPRPGNTIYF.